This T cell receptor beta chain emerged from a study of blood T cell repertoires in COVID-19. Turning to the study itself: COVID-19 samples from acute and convalescent phases originated in the United States, Italy and Spain. Sample material is recorded as cDNA or gDNA derived from T cells, B-cell-depleted T cells, or PBMCs.

Per the original methods: Estimates of nucleated cell counts were drawn from the amplification of reference gene primers. Libraries were prepared by immunoSEQ multiplex PCR; TCRdb keeps only in-frame clonotypes and omits some of them. From that table come the V and J calls and clone size; the DNA was used to work out D and trimming. The table includes about 310,000 clones, 80% to 90% detected once. The sample was peripheral blood. The clonotype was recovered from a man in his fifties with active or convalescent COVID-19.

The CDR3 DNA sequence: TGCAGCGTTGCCGACAGCTACTACGAGCAGTACTTC. Amino acid sequence: CSVADSYYEQYF. This rearrangement joins TRBV29-1 to TRBJ2-7, with D perhaps TRBD1 (5 bases). Trimming cost V 4 bases and J 3 bases, with 10 bases left between them. The CDR3 runs 12 residues. From germline, CDR1 is SQVTM and CDR2 ANQGSEA.